This T cell receptor beta chain was found in a study of response to subunit inactivated influenza vaccine. This clonotype has a handful of counts. The antigen remains unidentified. The study, taken as a whole, reports: The study's authors posited that every seasonal influenza vaccination enlists few new T cells.

TCRdb itself ran the RT-PCR reads through MiXCR, one entry per CDR3 protein. The sample has approximately 310,000 distinct CDR3 sequences; around a fifth are singletons. The V gene end was trimmed by 3 bases and the J gene end by 2 bases; junction bases not matched to a gene: 11. Germline CDR1 is DFQATT and CDR2 is SNEGSKA (reference sequence). This CDR3 region has 16 residues. V is TRBV20-1 and J is TRBJ2-3, with 7 bases that match TRBD2. The material was PBMCs from blood, obtained about 20 months after vaccination. This receptor was taken from a man aged 50-75 years who received an inactivated influenza vaccine. In DNA, the CDR3 is TGCAGTGCTAGGCGCAGCGGGATGTCCCTCACAGATACGCAGTATTTT. It specifies CSARRSGMSLTDTQYF.